What follows describes a single T cell receptor beta chain. This sample stems from a study of blood T cell repertoires in COVID-19. Followed over time, Seattle patients had been enrolled while infection was active. There are 11 residues in the CDR3. Germline CDR1 and CDR2: DFQATT and SNEGSKA (reference sequence). With 8 bases removed from V and 4 bases from J, the gap between germline ends came to 9 bases. Method: immunoSEQ multiplex PCR; TCRdb's copy keeps in-frame clones and lacks some. The repertoire holds more than 80,000 clones, with about 85% as singletons. This receptor was taken from a woman older than 75 with COVID-19, enrolled during active disease. Input material: peripheral blood. The rearrangement uses TRBV20-1 and TRBJ2-1; no clear D gene. The CDR3 sequence: CSPLRYNEQFF. DNA of the CDR3: TGCAGTCCTTTGAGATACAATGAGCAGTTCTTC.